Listed below are T cell receptor beta chains from one sample, sequenced in a study of CD8+ T cells in alopecia areata. TCRdb's table, derived via immunoSEQ multiplex PCR, lists solely in-frame clones and lacks some. The sample includes under 300,000 clones, around three fifths seen only once; the top ten take 0.9% to 0.95%. The sequencing used CD4+ T cells sorted from blood, collected at roughly week 53, from a patient treated with tofacitinib. The receptors were gathered from a human donor with alopecia areata. Both conserved end residues are part of each CDR3. Fields, in order: J gene, V gene, clone size, D gene, CDR3 protein, CDR3 DNA. The D gene is left open where the match is weak. Where a row states a size, it is once, few, many or the class of an expanded clone; other rows omit it.

>TRBJ2-2|TRBV7-6|.|.
CASSASKGNTGELFF
TGTGCCAGCAGCGCATCGAAGGGGAACACCGGGGAGCTGTTTTTT
>TRBJ1-2|TRBV7-6|.|.
CASSPLPGGYGYTF
TGTGCCAGCAGCCCCCTACCGGGGGGGTATGGCTACACCTTC
>TRBJ1-4|TRBV29-1|.|TRBD1
CSAGTGSEKLFF
TGCAGCGCCGGGACAGGGAGTGAAAAACTGTTTTTT
>TRBJ2-3|TRBV9|.|TRBD1
CASSARQGGTDTQYF
TGTGCCAGCAGCGCCCGACAGGGGGGGACAGATACGCAGTATTTT
>TRBJ2-6|TRBV6-6|.|.
CASFQGIGANVLTF
TGTGCCAGCTTTCAGGGGATCGGGGCCAACGTCCTGACTTTC
>TRBJ1-1|TRBV29-1|.|.
CSVSRTANTEAFF
TGCAGCGTTTCAAGGACAGCGAACACTGAAGCTTTCTTT
>TRBJ1-2|TRBV7-2|few|.
CASSLITVFGYGYTF
TGTGCCAGCAGCTTAATAACGGTGTTCGGTTATGGCTACACCTTC
>TRBJ2-3|TRBV7-2|.|.
CASSLAGLGTDTQYF
TGTGCCAGCAGCTTAGCGGGGCTGGGGACAGATACGCAGTATTTT
>TRBJ2-3|TRBV4-1|.|.
CASSQSPGLLGSDTQYF
TGCGCCAGCAGCCAATCCCCCGGACTACTTGGTTCAGATACGCAGTATTTT
>TRBJ2-1|TRBV7-2|.|.
CASSQERGSYNEQFF
TGTGCCAGCAGCCAAGAAAGGGGATCCTACAATGAGCAGTTCTTC
>TRBJ2-5|TRBV29-1|.|TRBD2
CSVLPGTSGETQYF
TGCAGCGTCCTGCCCGGGACTAGCGGGGAGACCCAGTACTTC
>TRBJ2-7|TRBV2|.|TRBD2
CASSEVAGAYEQYF
TGTGCCAGCAGTGAAGTAGCGGGGGCCTACGAGCAGTACTTC
>TRBJ2-2|TRBV4-3|once|TRBD2
CASSRGLAGTGELFF
TGCGCCAGCAGCCGTGGACTAGCGGGGACCGGGGAGCTGTTTTTT
>TRBJ1-5|TRBV4-2|.|TRBD1
CASSQEGQGDQPQHF
TGTGCCAGCAGCCAAGAGGGACAGGGGGATCAGCCCCAGCATTTT
>TRBJ1-6|TRBV27|.|TRBD1
CASSPNRGGNSPLHF
TGTGCCAGCAGTCCCAACAGGGGGGGTAATTCACCCCTCCACTTT
>TRBJ1-1|TRBV29-1|few|TRBD1
CSVDRSGQYTEAFF
TGCAGCGTTGATAGGTCGGGACAGTACACTGAAGCTTTCTTT
>TRBJ1-6|TRBV4-2|few|.
CASSQEKAISPLHF
TGTGCCAGCAGCCAAGAGAAGGCGATTTCACCCCTCCACTTT
>TRBJ2-3|TRBV12-5|.|.
CASGLTDTQYF
TGTGCTAGTGGCCTCACAGATACGCAGTATTTT
>TRBJ2-3|TRBV30|.|.
CAWSLGLSTDTQYF
TGTGCCTGGAGTTTAGGACTTAGCACAGATACGCAGTATTTT
>TRBJ1-6|TRBV30|.|.
CAWSGPAAYNSPLHF
TGTGCCTGGAGCGGGCCGGCCGCGTATAATTCACCCCTCCACTTT
>TRBJ2-6|TRBV10-3|few|.
CAISVDRANVLTF
TGTGCCATCAGTGTAGACAGGGCCAACGTCCTGACTTTC
>TRBJ2-5|TRBV25-1|few|.
CASSERGGVRETQYF
TGTGCCAGCAGTGAACGAGGGGGGGTTCGGGAGACCCAGTACTTC
>TRBJ1-1|TRBV6-5|.|.
CASSPRGRRNTEAFF
TGTGCCAGCAGTCCTCGCGGCAGGAGGAACACTGAAGCTTTCTTT
>TRBJ1-5|TRBV10-3|few|.
CAISESNANQPQHF
TGTGCCATCAGTGAGTCAAATGCGAATCAGCCCCAGCATTTT
>TRBJ2-7|TRBV5-4|few|TRBD2
CASSPTGGPGYEQYF
TGTGCCAGCAGCCCCACGGGGGGGCCAGGCTACGAGCAGTACTTC
>TRBJ2-5|TRBV9|few|.
CASSVGSYRTEETQYF
TGTGCCAGCAGCGTAGGAAGTTATCGGACTGAAGAGACCCAGTACTTC
>TRBJ1-1|TRBV6-1|.|.
CASRFGNTEAFF
TGTGCCAGCCGCTTTGGTAACACTGAAGCTTTCTTT
>TRBJ2-1|TRBV10-3|.|.
CAISGPGAYNEQFF
TGTGCCATCAGTGGGCCGGGGGCCTACAATGAGCAGTTCTTC
>TRBJ1-1|TRBV9|.|.
CASSPFGGGTEAFF
TGTGCCAGCAGCCCCTTCGGGGGCGGCACTGAAGCTTTCTTT
>TRBJ2-5|TRBV9|.|TRBD1
CARRQGQETQYF
TGTGCCAGACGACAGGGGCAAGAGACCCAGTACTTC
>TRBJ2-7|TRBV30|.|TRBD1
CACRTGVLHEQYF
TGTGCCTGTAGGACAGGGGTCCTCCACGAGCAGTACTTC
>TRBJ2-1|TRBV7-9|.|TRBD2
CASSFATSGSYNEQFF
TGTGCCAGCAGCTTCGCCACTAGCGGCTCCTACAATGAGCAGTTCTTC
>TRBJ2-7|TRBV29-1|.|.
CSVHGPGSSYEQYF
TGCAGCGTCCACGGACCAGGGAGCTCCTACGAGCAGTACTTC
>TRBJ1-6|TRBV7-9|few|.
CASRRELDSPLHF
TGTGCCAGCAGACGTGAATTGGATTCACCCCTCCACTTT
>TRBJ1-6|TRBV7-6|few|.
CASSLRAGNSPLHF
TGTGCCAGCAGCTTACGCGCGGGGAATTCACCCCTCCACTTT
>TRBJ1-2|TRBV29-1|.|.
CSVQDSWLHYGYTF
TGCAGCGTTCAGGACAGCTGGTTACACTATGGCTACACCTTC
>TRBJ1-1|TRBV30|once|.
CAWSADSPKKAFF
TGTGCCTGGAGTGCGGACAGCCCTAAGAAAGCTTTCTTT
>TRBJ2-3|TRBV6-5|once|.
CASRSGGADTQYF
TGTGCCAGCAGATCCGGGGGCGCAGATACGCAGTATTTT
>TRBJ1-1|TRBV27|.|.
CASSHNRPPETEAFF
TGTGCCAGCAGTCACAACAGGCCCCCGGAGACTGAAGCTTTCTTT
>TRBJ2-1|TRBV29-1|.|TRBD1
CSVEDPRTGGFNEQFF
TGCAGCGTTGAAGATCCTAGGACAGGGGGCTTCAATGAGCAGTTCTTC